This T cell receptor beta chain was documented in a study of blood T cell repertoires in COVID-19. Study overall: Collection of acute and convalescent COVID-19 samples took place in the United States, Italy and Spain. Sources were T cells, B-cell-depleted T cells, or PBMCs; the material itself was cDNA or gDNA.

Methods used by the authors: The authors estimated nucleated cell counts from reference gene primer amplification. Here immunoSEQ multiplex PCR was the method, and the copy in TCRdb shows in-frame clones only, minus some. Clone size and V and J calls were adopted from that table, with D and trimming inferred from the DNA. The sample has more than 45,000 clones, just over 90% seen once. The V segment lost 6 bases and the J segment 5 bases; nucleotides outside the gene matches: 11. CDR3 length: 15 residues. Germline V gene sequence: CDR1 MNHEY, CDR2 SVGAGI. V gene TRBV6-5 combines with J gene TRBJ2-7; 9 nucleotides match TRBD1. The origin of this receptor is a man in his 70s with acute or convalescent COVID-19. Material for sequencing was peripheral blood. The CDR3 nucleotides read TGTGCCAGCAGCCCCTCTGGGGACAGGGACCACGAGCAGTACTTC. This gives the protein CASSPSGDRDHEQYF.